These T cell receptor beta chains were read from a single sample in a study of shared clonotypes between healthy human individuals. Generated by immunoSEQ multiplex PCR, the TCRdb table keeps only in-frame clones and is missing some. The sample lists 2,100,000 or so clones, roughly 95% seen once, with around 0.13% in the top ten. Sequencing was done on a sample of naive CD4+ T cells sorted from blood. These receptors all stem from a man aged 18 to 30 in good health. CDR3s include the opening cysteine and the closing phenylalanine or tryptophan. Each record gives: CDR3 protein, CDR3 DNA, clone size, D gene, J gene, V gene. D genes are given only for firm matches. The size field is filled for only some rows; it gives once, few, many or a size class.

CDR3aa: CSGGKQGIAEAFF
CDR3nt: TGCAGCGGAGGAAAACAGGGTATCGCTGAAGCTTTCTTT
abundance: .
d_gene: .
j_gene: TRBJ1-1
v_gene: TRBV29-1

CDR3aa: CASSGTAFMNTEAFF
CDR3nt: TGTGCCAGCAGCGGGACAGCGTTCATGAACACTGAAGCTTTCTTT
abundance: few
d_gene: .
j_gene: TRBJ1-1
v_gene: TRBV9

CDR3aa: CAWSSEVTYEQYF
CDR3nt: TGTGCCTGGAGTAGTGAGGTTACCTACGAGCAGTACTTC
abundance: .
d_gene: .
j_gene: TRBJ2-7
v_gene: TRBV30

CDR3aa: CASSVAVVGTDTQYF
CDR3nt: TGTGCCAGCAGCGTAGCTGTAGTCGGCACAGATACGCAGTATTTT
abundance: .
d_gene: .
j_gene: TRBJ2-3
v_gene: TRBV9

CDR3aa: CASSPATVYGYTF
CDR3nt: TGTGCCAGCAGCCCTGCGACAGTCTATGGCTACACCTTC
abundance: .
d_gene: .
j_gene: TRBJ1-2
v_gene: TRBV27

CDR3aa: CAWRAGGIAEAFF
CDR3nt: TGTGCCTGGAGGGCTGGGGGTATCGCTGAAGCTTTCTTT
abundance: .
d_gene: .
j_gene: TRBJ1-1
v_gene: TRBV30

CDR3aa: CASSLIYRGGGYTF
CDR3nt: TGTGCCAGCAGTTTAATCTACAGGGGCGGTGGCTACACCTTC
abundance: .
d_gene: TRBD1
j_gene: TRBJ1-2
v_gene: TRBV28

CDR3aa: CASPPEGLRNIQYF
CDR3nt: TGTGCCAGCCCCCCTGAGGGGCTGAGAAACATTCAGTACTTC
abundance: .
d_gene: .
j_gene: TRBJ2-4
v_gene: TRBV27

CDR3aa: CASSLFTDTQYF
CDR3nt: TGTGCCAGCAGCCTGTTCACAGATACGCAGTATTTT
abundance: .
d_gene: .
j_gene: TRBJ2-3
v_gene: TRBV5-5

CDR3aa: CAWMKDGNTIYF
CDR3nt: TGTGCCTGGATGAAGGACGGAAACACCATATATTTT
abundance: .
d_gene: .
j_gene: TRBJ1-3
v_gene: TRBV30

CDR3aa: CASSLGDRGLYGYTF
CDR3nt: TGTGCCAGCAGCTTGGGGGACAGGGGACTCTATGGCTACACCTTC
abundance: .
d_gene: TRBD1
j_gene: TRBJ1-2
v_gene: TRBV5-5

CDR3aa: CASSLLLDWETQYF
CDR3nt: TGTGCCAGCAGCTTACTTTTAGACTGGGAGACCCAGTACTTC
abundance: .
d_gene: .
j_gene: TRBJ2-5
v_gene: TRBV7-9

CDR3aa: CASSPGQGYSQPQHF
CDR3nt: TGTGCCAGCAGCCCGGGACAGGGGTATAGTCAGCCCCAGCATTTT
abundance: .
d_gene: TRBD1
j_gene: TRBJ1-5
v_gene: TRBV9

CDR3aa: CAWSVGNEKLFF
CDR3nt: TGTGCCTGGAGTGTAGGAAATGAAAAACTGTTTTTT
abundance: .
d_gene: .
j_gene: TRBJ1-4
v_gene: TRBV30

CDR3aa: CASSLALGLAAGELFF
CDR3nt: TGTGCCAGCAGCTTAGCGCTGGGACTAGCTGCCGGGGAGCTGTTTTTT
abundance: once
d_gene: TRBD2
j_gene: TRBJ2-2
v_gene: TRBV7-9

CDR3aa: CASSETRGIQETQYF
CDR3nt: TGTGCCAGCAGTGAAACCAGGGGCATCCAAGAGACCCAGTACTTC
abundance: .
d_gene: .
j_gene: TRBJ2-5
v_gene: TRBV2

CDR3aa: CASSPGTSGRPSSYEQYF
CDR3nt: TGTGCCAGCAGCCCCGGGACTAGCGGGAGGCCGAGCTCCTACGAGCAGTACTTC
abundance: .
d_gene: TRBD2
j_gene: TRBJ2-7
v_gene: TRBV7-2

CDR3aa: CAIPATNEKLFF
CDR3nt: TGCGCCATCCCGGCAACTAATGAAAAACTGTTTTTT
abundance: .
d_gene: .
j_gene: TRBJ1-4
v_gene: TRBV5-1

CDR3aa: CASSITRGDGYTF
CDR3nt: TGTGCCAGCAGCATTACAAGGGGTGATGGCTACACCTTC
abundance: few
d_gene: .
j_gene: TRBJ1-2
v_gene: TRBV7-9

CDR3aa: CASSFRMVTAVGQYF
CDR3nt: TGTGCCAGCAGCTTTAGGATGGTGACCGCGGTCGGGCAGTATTTT
abundance: .
d_gene: .
j_gene: TRBJ2-3
v_gene: TRBV7-2

CDR3aa: CAISRGTPEVNSPLHF
CDR3nt: TGTGCCATCAGTAGGGGAACGCCGGAGGTTAATTCACCCCTCCACTTT
abundance: .
d_gene: .
j_gene: TRBJ1-6
v_gene: TRBV10-3

CDR3aa: CAWSRGGEVGSSSYEQYF
CDR3nt: TGTGCCTGGAGTCGGGGAGGGGAGGTAGGCTCGAGCTCCTACGAGCAGTACTTC
abundance: .
d_gene: TRBD2
j_gene: TRBJ2-7
v_gene: TRBV30

CDR3aa: CAISEDSNYGYTF
CDR3nt: TGTGCCATCAGTGAAGACTCAAACTATGGCTACACCTTC
abundance: .
d_gene: .
j_gene: TRBJ1-2
v_gene: TRBV10-3

CDR3aa: CASRGSYEQYF
CDR3nt: TGCGCCAGCAGGGGCAGCTACGAGCAGTACTTC
abundance: .
d_gene: .
j_gene: TRBJ2-7
v_gene: TRBV5-1

CDR3aa: CASSVVAGGHTDTQYF
CDR3nt: TGTGCCAGCAGCGTAGTAGCGGGGGGCCACACAGATACGCAGTATTTT
abundance: .
d_gene: TRBD2
j_gene: TRBJ2-3
v_gene: TRBV9

CDR3aa: CASSDYPNTEAFF
CDR3nt: TGTGCCAGCAGCGACTATCCGAACACTGAAGCTTTCTTT
abundance: .
d_gene: .
j_gene: TRBJ1-1
v_gene: TRBV7-9

CDR3aa: CASSLLWRGDQETQYF
CDR3nt: TGTGCCAGCAGCTTATTATGGCGGGGGGACCAAGAGACCCAGTACTTC
abundance: .
d_gene: TRBD2
j_gene: TRBJ2-5
v_gene: TRBV11-3

CDR3aa: CASSVVANTGELFF
CDR3nt: TGTGCCAGCAGCGTAGTGGCGAACACCGGGGAGCTGTTTTTT
abundance: few
d_gene: .
j_gene: TRBJ2-2
v_gene: TRBV9

CDR3aa: CASRHKAGTDTQYF
CDR3nt: TGTGCCAGCAGACACAAAGCTGGCACAGATACGCAGTATTTT
abundance: .
d_gene: .
j_gene: TRBJ2-3
v_gene: TRBV6-5

CDR3aa: CASSEKAEISTDTQYF
CDR3nt: TGTGCCAGCAGTGAGAAGGCGGAGATTTCCACAGATACGCAGTATTTT
abundance: .
d_gene: .
j_gene: TRBJ2-3
v_gene: TRBV2

CDR3aa: CASSLVGTSVDNEQFF
CDR3nt: TGTGCCAGCAGCTTAGTGGGGACTAGCGTAGACAATGAGCAGTTCTTC
abundance: .
d_gene: TRBD2
j_gene: TRBJ2-1
v_gene: TRBV7-2

CDR3aa: CASSALAGGRETQYF
CDR3nt: TGCGCCAGCAGCGCTCTAGCGGGGGGTCGGGAGACCCAGTACTTC
abundance: .
d_gene: TRBD2
j_gene: TRBJ2-5
v_gene: TRBV5-1

CDR3aa: CASNAVGLQETQYF
CDR3nt: TGTGCCAGCAACGCTGTTGGGCTCCAAGAGACCCAGTACTTC
abundance: .
d_gene: .
j_gene: TRBJ2-5
v_gene: TRBV6-6

CDR3aa: CASSLSGAGGTGELFF
CDR3nt: TGCGCCAGCAGCCTGTCAGGAGCGGGAGGGACCGGGGAGCTGTTTTTT
abundance: .
d_gene: TRBD2
j_gene: TRBJ2-2
v_gene: TRBV4-3

CDR3aa: CASSDGGAYNEQFF
CDR3nt: TGCGCCAGCAGTGACGGGGGGGCCTACAATGAGCAGTTCTTC
abundance: .
d_gene: TRBD2
j_gene: TRBJ2-1
v_gene: TRBV10-1

CDR3aa: CAISEETGSYGYTF
CDR3nt: TGTGCCATCAGTGAGGAGACGGGTTCCTATGGCTACACCTTC
abundance: .
d_gene: .
j_gene: TRBJ1-2
v_gene: TRBV10-3

CDR3aa: CASSATGANEQFF
CDR3nt: TGCGCCAGCAGCGCAACAGGGGCGAATGAGCAGTTCTTC
abundance: .
d_gene: TRBD1
j_gene: TRBJ2-1
v_gene: TRBV5-1

CDR3aa: CASSRSGTGAANYGYTF
CDR3nt: TGTGCCAGCAGCCGCTCGGGGACAGGGGCTGCTAACTATGGCTACACCTTC
abundance: .
d_gene: TRBD1
j_gene: TRBJ1-2
v_gene: TRBV11-2

CDR3aa: CASSIPGTYEQYF
CDR3nt: TGTGCCAGTAGTATACCCGGCACCTACGAGCAGTACTTC
abundance: .
d_gene: .
j_gene: TRBJ2-7
v_gene: TRBV19

CDR3aa: CASSEVGGSTEAFF
CDR3nt: TGTGCCAGCAGTGAAGTCGGAGGTAGCACTGAAGCTTTCTTT
abundance: .
d_gene: .
j_gene: TRBJ1-1
v_gene: TRBV6-1

CDR3aa: CASSRQNTEAFF
CDR3nt: TGTGCCAGCAGCCGACAGAACACTGAAGCTTTCTTT
abundance: .
d_gene: .
j_gene: TRBJ1-1
v_gene: TRBV6-6

CDR3aa: CASSYYAGGSDTQYF
CDR3nt: TGTGCCAGCAGTTACTATGCGGGGGGCTCAGATACGCAGTATTTT
abundance: .
d_gene: TRBD2
j_gene: TRBJ2-3
v_gene: TRBV6-5

CDR3aa: CASSPDGLSTEAFF
CDR3nt: TGTGCCAGCTCACCGGACGGGCTTAGCACTGAAGCTTTCTTT
abundance: .
d_gene: .
j_gene: TRBJ1-1
v_gene: TRBV18

CDR3aa: CASSERDALKREQYF
CDR3nt: TGCGCCAGCAGTGAGAGGGACGCCCTCAAGCGGGAGCAGTACTTC
abundance: .
d_gene: .
j_gene: TRBJ2-7
v_gene: TRBV10-2

CDR3aa: CASSLAIKRESFNEKLFF
CDR3nt: TGCGCCAGCAGCTTGGCCATTAAAAGGGAGTCCTTTAATGAAAAACTGTTTTTT
abundance: .
d_gene: .
j_gene: TRBJ1-4
v_gene: TRBV5-1

CDR3aa: CAISESIADINEQFF
CDR3nt: TGTGCCATCAGTGAGTCAATAGCGGATATAAATGAGCAGTTCTTC
abundance: once
d_gene: .
j_gene: TRBJ2-1
v_gene: TRBV10-3

CDR3aa: CAWEGGEREQYF
CDR3nt: TGTGCCTGGGAAGGAGGCGAACGCGAGCAGTACTTC
abundance: .
d_gene: .
j_gene: TRBJ2-7
v_gene: TRBV30

CDR3aa: CASSQDKGEKLFF
CDR3nt: TGCGCCAGCAGCCAAGACAAAGGTGAAAAACTGTTTTTT
abundance: .
d_gene: .
j_gene: TRBJ1-4
v_gene: TRBV4-1

CDR3aa: CASSYTLAQSGNTIYF
CDR3nt: TGTGCCAGCAGTTACACCCTGGCCCAATCTGGAAACACCATATATTTT
abundance: .
d_gene: .
j_gene: TRBJ1-3
v_gene: TRBV6-5

CDR3aa: CASRVMAGGLGEQFF
CDR3nt: TGTGCCAGCAGAGTTATGGCGGGAGGTTTGGGTGAGCAGTTCTTC
abundance: .
d_gene: TRBD2
j_gene: TRBJ2-1
v_gene: TRBV2

CDR3aa: CARPRRDWGPRHNEQFF
CDR3nt: TGTGCCAGGCCCCGGCGGGACTGGGGGCCCCGCCACAATGAGCAGTTCTTC
abundance: .
d_gene: .
j_gene: TRBJ2-1
v_gene: TRBV25-1